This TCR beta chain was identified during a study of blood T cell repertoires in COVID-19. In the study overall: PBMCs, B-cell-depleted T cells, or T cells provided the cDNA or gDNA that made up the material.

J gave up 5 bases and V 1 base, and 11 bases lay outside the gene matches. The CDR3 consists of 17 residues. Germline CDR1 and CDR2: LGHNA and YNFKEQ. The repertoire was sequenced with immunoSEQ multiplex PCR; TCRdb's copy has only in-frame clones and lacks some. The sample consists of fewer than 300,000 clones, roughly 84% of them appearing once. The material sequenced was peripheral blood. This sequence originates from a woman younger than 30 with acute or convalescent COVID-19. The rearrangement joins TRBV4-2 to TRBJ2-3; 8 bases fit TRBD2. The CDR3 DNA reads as TGTGCCAGCAGCCAAGTTGCCGGGACTCTAGCGGGAGATACGCAGTATTTT. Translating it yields CASSQVAGTLAGDTQYF.